What follows are 2 T cell receptor beta chains derived from one specimen sequenced in a study of T-cell memory formation after mild COVID-19 (TCRdb year 2021). Library preparation used 5' RACE. Sequencing was carried out with an Illumina NovaSeq 6000. TCRdb reprocessed the public reads (quality trimming at Q25 with fastp, clone calling with MiXCR) and kept in-frame beta chains. Every distinct CDR3 protein forms one entry, paired with its most common genes and DNA. The sample yields roughly 89,000 distinct CDR3 sequences; less than 15% were counted once. The top ten constitute about 27% of the sample. The sample taken for sequencing was PBMCs or a T cell subset sorted from them (not recorded which). Every receptor here comes from an adult woman who had mild COVID-19 (a few samples of this study predate the infection). The sample titles of this study are shuffled in the database, so cell type and time point are left out; the donor was told from shared clones.

The V gene is TRBV15, the J gene TRBJ1-5; D is uncertain. The V and J ends lost 1 base and 8 bases respectively, with 6 bases between them. CDR1 is LNHNV and CDR2 is YYDKDF in the germline V gene (reference sequence). This CDR3 spans 12 amino acids. DNA of the CDR3: TGTGCCACCAGCAGAGTGGGTGAGCCCCAGCATTTT. This gives the protein CATSRVGEPQHF. Supplemented by reference TRBV15 and TRBJ1-5, the full variable domain reads DAMVIQNPRYQVTQFGKPVTLSCSQTLNHNVMYWYQQKSSQAPKLLFHYYDKDFNNEADTPDNFQSRRPNTSFCFLDIRSPGLGDTAMYLCATSRVGEPQHFGDGTRLSIL.

In its sample, this clonotype was seen a few times. The chain uses TRBV5-1 and TRBJ2-1, with 10 bases aligning to TRBD1. Germline trimming cut 2 bases from V and 6 bases from J; bases unmatched to any gene: 5. In germline, CDR1 is SGHRS, CDR2 YFSETQ. This CDR3 is built from 15 residues. The CDR3 coding sequence is TGCGCCAGCAGCTTCGACAGGGGGCCGAGCAATGAGCAGTTCTTC. Protein: CASSFDRGPSNEQFF.